This is a list of T cell receptor beta chains from one sample in a study of blood T cells in healthy people across ages. TCRdb processed the 5' RACE reads anew with MiXCR; each CDR3 protein has one entry. The sample lists about 1.5 million distinct CDR3 sequences; 35% to 45% were seen once. Sequences were obtained from blood. Every receptor here comes from a woman between 18 and 29 years old in good health. CDR3s include the opening cysteine and the closing phenylalanine or tryptophan. D genes are given only for firm matches. Rows may omit the clone size; those that give it use once, few, many or a size class.

j_call	d_call	clone_size	cdr3_length	v_call	cdr3_nt	cdr3_aa
TRBJ2-1	.	.	15	TRBV7-2	TGTGCCAGCAGCTTAGATGGGGGGAGCTCCTACGAGCAGTTCTTC	CASSLDGGSSYEQFF
TRBJ2-3	.	.	14	TRBV6-2/TRBV6-3	TGTGCCAGCAGACCGGAATTCAATAAAGACACGCAGTATTTT	CASRPEFNKDTQYF
TRBJ2-3	TRBD1	.	17	TRBV27	TGTGCCAGCAATATCCCGGGACAGGGTAACCCCACAGATACGCAGTATTTT	CASNIPGQGNPTDTQYF
TRBJ1-4	.	few	16	TRBV5-1	TGCGCCAGCAGCTCGATGGGGAGACAGAGCGGTGAAAAACTGTTTTTT	CASSSMGRQSGEKLFF
TRBJ2-7	TRBD1	few	16	TRBV18	TGTGCCAGCTCACTTCGATCCGGGACAGTCCTCTGGGAGCAGTACTTC	CASSLRSGTVLWEQYF
TRBJ2-7	.	.	14	TRBV6-1	TGTGCCAGCAAGTTGGCCGTAGCCTCCTACGAGCAGTACTTC	CASKLAVASYEQYF
TRBJ2-1	.	few	15	TRBV12-3/TRBV12-4	TGTGCCAGCAGTCCGAGGTTTAGGAGCCCGGATGAGCAGTTCTTC	CASSPRFRSPDEQFF
TRBJ2-3	TRBD2	.	16	TRBV9	TGTGCCAGCAGCCCCCTCATTCTAGCGGGGACAGATACGCAGTATTTT	CASSPLILAGTDTQYF
TRBJ2-1	TRBD1	.	14	TRBV20-1	TGCAGTGCTAGAGAAGGGGGCGGCAACAATGAGCAGTTCTTC	CSAREGGGNNEQFF
TRBJ1-1	.	.	15	TRBV29-1	TGCAGCGTTGTCTTCCGGGACAAGGGCGACACTGAAGCTTTCTTT	CSVVFRDKGDTEAFF
TRBJ2-3	.	few	13	TRBV27	TGTGCCAGCAGTTTATCACGCTCAGATACGCAGTATTTT	CASSLSRSDTQYF
TRBJ1-2	.	.	16	TRBV28	TGTGCCAGCAGTTTTCGTCTAAGGGGGGCTAACTATGGCTACACCTTC	CASSFRLRGANYGYTF
TRBJ1-4	.	few	16	TRBV27	TGTGCCAGCAGCTCAATGGACAGTCGACTGAGGGGAAAACTGTTTTTT	CASSSMDSRLRGKLFF
TRBJ1-4	TRBD1	.	15	TRBV20-1	TGCAGCGCTAGAAAGGGGGCTCGAACTAATGAAAAACTGTTTTTT	CSARKGARTNEKLFF
TRBJ2-4	TRBD2	.	15	TRBV7-2	TGTGCCAGCAGCTTAGCGCGGAGCGGGGGGGGCATTCAGTACTTC	CASSLARSGGGIQYF
TRBJ2-7	.	few	14	TRBV28	TGTGCCAGCATTTCACCGGGACTCCGAAATGAGCAGTACTTC	CASISPGLRNEQYF
TRBJ2-5	.	few	13	TRBV5-1	TGCGCCAGCAGCGGCGCAGATAGCGAGACCCAGTACTTC	CASSGADSETQYF
TRBJ2-1	.	.	15	TRBV7-2	TGTGCCGGCAGCTTGACCGGGACACCGAACAATGAGCAGTTCTTC	CAGSLTGTPNNEQFF
TRBJ2-7	.	.	12	TRBV25-1	TGTGCCAGCAGTGAATATGTGGGTGAGCAGTACTTC	CASSEYVGEQYF
TRBJ1-4	TRBD1	.	15	TRBV4-3	TGCGCCAGCAGCCAAGAGGGACAGGGTAATGAAAAACTGTTTTTT	CASSQEGQGNEKLFF
TRBJ2-3	.	few	14	TRBV27	TGTGCCAGCAGTTTATCGCCTCCAGCAGATACGCAGTATTTT	CASSLSPPADTQYF
TRBJ1-2	TRBD1	few	14	TRBV29-1	TGCAGCGTGGTAAAGGACAGGGAGGTCTATGGCTACACCTTC	CSVVKDREVYGYTF
TRBJ1-2	.	few	13	TRBV15	TGTGCCACCAGCAGAGGGAGAAACTATGGCTACACCTTC	CATSRGRNYGYTF
TRBJ2-1	TRBD2	.	13	TRBV20-1	TGCAGTGCTCCTCGGACTAGTACCAATGAGCAGTTCTTC	CSAPRTSTNEQFF
TRBJ2-4	.	.	15	TRBV5-6	TGTGCCAGCTGCCATGGGGCGTGGGAGAAAAACATTCAGTACTTC	CASCHGAWEKNIQYF
TRBJ1-2	.	few	14	TRBV5-1	TGCGCCAGCAGCTCCCTTTTGGGGAATTACGGCTACACCTTC	CASSSLLGNYGYTF
TRBJ2-2	.	.	15	TRBV30	TGTGCCTGGAGGCTGGGCGGAACGAACACCGGGGAGCTGTTTTTT	CAWRLGGTNTGELFF
TRBJ2-3	TRBD2	.	16	TRBV7-2	TGTGCCAGCAGCACCGCCGGGACTAGCAAAACAGATACGCAGTATTTT	CASSTAGTSKTDTQYF
TRBJ2-5	TRBD1	few	15	TRBV27	TGTGCCAGCAGTAAGGGACAGGGGTCGGGCGAGACCCAGTACTTC	CASSKGQGSGETQYF
TRBJ2-3	.	.	15	TRBV7-3	TGTGCCAGCAGCTTACCAGACAGGTTTCCAGATACGCAGTATTTT	CASSLPDRFPDTQYF
TRBJ2-3	.	many	14	TRBV4-3	TGCGCCAGCAGCCAAGCGTCAGTCCAGGATACGCAGTATTTT	CASSQASVQDTQYF
TRBJ2-7	TRBD1	.	15	TRBV13	TGTGCCAGCAGCGCCACCGGGACAGGGGATGTCGAGCAGTACTTC	CASSATGTGDVEQYF
TRBJ2-3	.	.	12	TRBV20-1	TGCAGTGCTCCCCGGACAGCGAATACGCAGTATTTT	CSAPRTANTQYF
TRBJ1-5	.	.	15	TRBV6-1	TGTGCCAGCACCCCATTCAAGACTAGCAATCAGCCCCAGCATTTT	CASTPFKTSNQPQHF
TRBJ2-1	.	once	18	TRBV7-9	TGTGCCAGCGACGGGCCAGGACTGTGGGTAACCCCCTACAATGAGCAGTTCTTC	CASDGPGLWVTPYNEQFF
TRBJ2-7	TRBD1	few	15	TRBV27	TGTGCCAGCAGCCTGGACAGGTCCGCGTCGAAGGAGCAGTACTTC	CASSLDRSASKEQYF